These T cell receptor beta chains were read from a single sample in a study of CD8+CD57+ T cells in acquired aplastic anemia. TCRdb ran MiXCR on the reads and lists one entry per CDR3 protein. The table includes 150,000 to 200,000 distinct CDR3 sequences, 64% detected once. Sequencing was performed on sorted CD4+, CD8+, or CD8+CD57+ T cells (not recorded which) from PBMCs. Receptor source: a human donor with severe aplastic anemia or a healthy control (not recorded which). Both conserved end residues are part of each CDR3. The D gene is left open where the match is weak. Part of the rows lack a size; the others show once, few, many or a class for expanded clones.

v_call: TRBV7-9
d_call: NA
j_call: TRBJ2-7
clone_size: NA
cdr3_aa: CASSLDLAGTPYEQYF
cdr3_nt: TGTGCCAGCAGCTTAGATCTGGCAGGGACTCCCTACGAGCAGTACTTC

v_call: TRBV20-1
d_call: NA
j_call: TRBJ2-7
clone_size: NA
cdr3_aa: CSAALMGEQYF
cdr3_nt: TGCAGTGCCGCACTAATGGGGGAGCAGTACTTC

v_call: TRBV5-1
d_call: NA
j_call: TRBJ1-1
clone_size: NA
cdr3_aa: CASSLGHQNTEAFF
cdr3_nt: TGCGCCAGCAGCTTGGGACACCAGAACACTGAAGCTTTCTTT

v_call: TRBV15
d_call: NA
j_call: TRBJ1-1
clone_size: few
cdr3_aa: CATSREEGSEAFF
cdr3_nt: TGTGCCACCAGCAGAGAGGAAGGCAGTGAAGCTTTCTTT

v_call: TRBV29-1
d_call: TRBD1
j_call: TRBJ2-3
clone_size: NA
cdr3_aa: CSAGDRTTDTQYF
cdr3_nt: TGCAGCGCTGGGGACAGGACGACAGATACGCAGTATTTT

v_call: TRBV12-3/TRBV12-4
d_call: TRBD2
j_call: TRBJ2-7
clone_size: NA
cdr3_aa: CASSLGLAASYEQYF
cdr3_nt: TGTGCCAGCAGTCTGGGACTAGCGGCCTCCTACGAGCAGTACTTC

v_call: TRBV20-1
d_call: TRBD2
j_call: TRBJ2-5
clone_size: NA
cdr3_aa: CSARQTSGQETQYF
cdr3_nt: TGCAGTGCTAGACAAACTAGCGGACAAGAGACCCAGTACTTC

v_call: TRBV7-3
d_call: TRBD2
j_call: TRBJ2-3
clone_size: NA
cdr3_aa: CASSLGLAGGTTDTQYF
cdr3_nt: TGTGCCAGCAGCTTGGGACTAGCGGGAGGGACCACAGATACGCAGTATTTT

v_call: TRBV20-1
d_call: NA
j_call: TRBJ1-2
clone_size: few
cdr3_aa: CSASRAAWGYTF
cdr3_nt: TGCAGTGCTAGTCGGGCCGCATGGGGCTACACCTTC

v_call: TRBV19
d_call: NA
j_call: TRBJ2-1
clone_size: many
cdr3_aa: CASSPSPGGQNNEQFF
cdr3_nt: TGTGCCAGTAGTCCTTCGCCCGGGGGGCAAAACAATGAGCAGTTCTTC

v_call: TRBV7-2
d_call: TRBD1
j_call: TRBJ1-6
clone_size: NA
cdr3_aa: CASSFQTGGGSPLHF
cdr3_nt: TGTGCCAGCAGCTTTCAGACAGGGGGCGGGTCACCCCTCCACTTT

v_call: TRBV19
d_call: TRBD1
j_call: TRBJ2-5
clone_size: many
cdr3_aa: CASSISTGFLRETQYF
cdr3_nt: TGTGCCAGTAGTATCTCGACAGGGTTTCTGAGAGAGACCCAGTACTTC

v_call: TRBV14
d_call: NA
j_call: TRBJ1-3
clone_size: NA
cdr3_aa: CASRTVSGNTIYF
cdr3_nt: TGTGCCAGCCGGACAGTCTCTGGAAACACCATATATTTT

v_call: TRBV2
d_call: TRBD1
j_call: TRBJ1-1
clone_size: NA
cdr3_aa: CASSPSGVGTGGEAFF
cdr3_nt: TGTGCCAGCAGCCCCTCCGGGGTTGGGACAGGGGGTGAAGCTTTCTTT

v_call: TRBV7-3
d_call: TRBD2
j_call: TRBJ2-5
clone_size: few
cdr3_aa: CASSTYSGRGETQYF
cdr3_nt: TGTGCCAGCAGCACGTATAGCGGGAGGGGCGAGACCCAGTACTTC

v_call: TRBV15
d_call: TRBD2
j_call: TRBJ2-3
clone_size: NA
cdr3_aa: CATSAGLAAGTDTQYF
cdr3_nt: TGTGCCACCAGCGCGGGACTAGCGGCGGGCACAGATACGCAGTATTTT

v_call: TRBV2
d_call: NA
j_call: TRBJ1-5
clone_size: once
cdr3_aa: CASQRTGLDQPQHF
cdr3_nt: TGTGCCAGCCAGAGGACGGGTCTTGATCAGCCCCAGCATTTT

v_call: TRBV25-1
d_call: NA
j_call: TRBJ2-1
clone_size: few
cdr3_aa: CASSEYRGDEQFF
cdr3_nt: TGTGCCAGCAGTGAATATAGAGGCGATGAGCAGTTCTTC

v_call: TRBV15
d_call: NA
j_call: TRBJ1-5
clone_size: NA
cdr3_aa: CATSSLGVSNQPQHF
cdr3_nt: TGTGCCACCAGCAGTCTAGGGGTAAGCAATCAGCCCCAGCATTTT

v_call: TRBV12-3/TRBV12-4
d_call: NA
j_call: TRBJ2-2
clone_size: many
cdr3_aa: CASIGVGGGNTGELFF
cdr3_nt: TGTGCCAGCATTGGGGTTGGGGGCGGGAACACCGGGGAGCTGTTTTTT

v_call: TRBV7-7
d_call: NA
j_call: TRBJ1-6
clone_size: NA
cdr3_aa: CASSLAGTGTYNSPLHF
cdr3_nt: TGTGCTAGCAGCTTAGCAGGGACCGGTACCTATAATTCACCCCTCCACTTT

v_call: TRBV7-9
d_call: TRBD1
j_call: TRBJ2-7
clone_size: NA
cdr3_aa: CASSQDRGRGEQYF
cdr3_nt: TGTGCCAGCAGCCAAGACAGGGGTAGAGGCGAGCAGTACTTC

v_call: TRBV7-9
d_call: NA
j_call: TRBJ1-2
clone_size: few
cdr3_aa: CASSLGAGANYGYTF
cdr3_nt: TGTGCCAGCAGCTTAGGGGCAGGAGCAAACTATGGCTACACCTTC

v_call: TRBV6-5
d_call: NA
j_call: TRBJ1-3
clone_size: NA
cdr3_aa: CASSYGPVISSGNTIYF
cdr3_nt: TGTGCCAGCAGTTACGGGCCCGTCATCAGCTCTGGAAACACCATATATTTT

v_call: TRBV20-1
d_call: NA
j_call: TRBJ2-1
clone_size: few
cdr3_aa: CSAREGVANEQFF
cdr3_nt: TGCAGTGCTAGAGAGGGGGTGGCAAATGAGCAGTTCTTC

v_call: TRBV20-1
d_call: NA
j_call: TRBJ2-2
clone_size: NA
cdr3_aa: CSAGGQLNTGELFF
cdr3_nt: TGCAGTGCTGGAGGACAGCTGAACACCGGGGAGCTGTTTTTT

v_call: TRBV7-9
d_call: NA
j_call: TRBJ2-2
clone_size: few
cdr3_aa: CASSLEPGANTGELFF
cdr3_nt: TGTGCCAGCAGCTTAGAACCCGGGGCGAACACCGGGGAGCTGTTTTTT